Only a few counts were recorded for the clone carrying this TCR beta chain. Its antigen is undetermined. This CDR3 is built from 15 residues. Trimming pared 4 bases from V and 8 bases from J, leaving 18 bases between. The V gene's germline CDR1 is SGHRS and CDR2 YFSETQ. This sample was taken from a study of breast tumors, draining lymph nodes, adjacent tissues. Findings and limits, study-wide: The lymph node origin of tumor T cells was framed as consistent with a hypothesis, not demonstrated. Tumor TCR diversity was below lymph nodes but above nontumor tissue. Compared with basal-like, luminal-like tumors shared significantly more repertoire with nontumor tissue.

Axillary draining lymph nodes of breast cancer patients supplied the node samples. TCRdb used MiXCR to reprocess the multiplex PCR reads, holding one entry per CDR3 protein. Seen here are roughly 120,000 distinct CDR3 sequences, 15% to 20% observed once, and the top ten hold less than 4.5%. The source of this sequence is a female donor with breast cancer. Some clones in this sample may be carry-over from other donors' samples. The chain links TRBV5-1 to TRBJ1-4; D possibly corresponds to TRBD1 (6 bases). The sequencing sample was made of axillary lymph node tissue. The CDR3, as DNA: TGCGCCAGCAGCCCACAGGGATCGGGAGCCGAAAAACTGTTTTTT. Its translation is CASSPQGSGAEKLFF.